Below, 7 T cell receptor beta chains from the same sample are listed, as sequenced in a study of blood T cell repertoires in COVID-19. Profiling relied on immunoSEQ multiplex PCR, and the TCRdb table lists in-frame clones only, not all of them. Of roughly 29,000 clones listed, more than 60% are singletons. The sample comprised peripheral blood. The receptors were gathered from a woman aged 70 to 79 with active or convalescent COVID-19.

This rearrangement joins TRBV19 to TRBJ1-6; TRBD1 might be the D (5 bases). The length of the CDR3 is 13 residues. The V gene lost 5 bases and the J gene lost 12 bases, with 14 bases spanning the gap. Germline V gives CDR1 LNHDA, CDR2 SQIVND (reference sequence). DNA for the CDR3: TGTGCCAGTAGTTTCAAGGAGGGGTTACCCCTCCACTTT. Encoded protein: CASSFKEGLPLHF.

This chain uses TRBV24-1 with TRBJ2-7; no reliable D call. This CDR3 contains 13 residues. Germline V gene data show CDR1 as KGHDR and CDR2 as SFDVKD. Trimming removed 8 bases at V and 3 bases at J, with 13 bases between. The CDR3 DNA is TGTGCCACCAATTGGGCGAACCTCTACGAGCAGTACTTC. This encodes CATNWANLYEQYF.

The rearrangement uses TRBV20-1 and TRBJ2-5, with 7 bases lining up with TRBD2. The CDR3 consists of 14 residues. Unmatched junction bases numbered 5, after V lost 3 bases and J lost 1 base. CDR1 DFQATT and CDR2 SNEGSKA come from the germline V gene (reference sequence). The CDR3 region has the DNA TGCAGTGCTAGTGGGGGGGGTCTCCAAGAGACCCAGTACTTC. Translated, it gives CSASGGGLQETQYF.

The genes are TRBV2 and TRBJ1-4; D may be TRBD1 (6 bases). The V gene lost 5 bases and the J gene lost 3 bases, with 13 bases spanning the gap. Per the germline V gene, CDR1 is SNHLY and CDR2 is FYNNEI. The CDR3 is 15 residues long. The CDR3 DNA sequence: TGTGCCAGCAGTCAGGACTGGACAGCTAATGAAAAACTGTTTTTT. The encoded protein is CASSQDWTANEKLFF. Variable domain in full (rest from reference TRBV2 and TRBJ1-4): EPEVTQTPSHQVTQMGQEVILRCVPISNHLYFYWYRQILGQKVEFLVSFYNNEISEKSEIFDDQFSVERPDGSNFTLKIRSTKLEDSAMYFCASSQDWTANEKLFFGSGTQLSVL.

This chain joins TRBV29-1 and TRBJ2-2; a weak D match, TRBD2 (5 bases). The CDR3 extends over 16 amino acids. Germline CDR1 is SQVTM and CDR2 is ANQGSEA. V lost 2 bases and J lost 1, with 14 bases in between. The CDR3 region is CSVESWTRGNTGELFF. DNA for the CDR3: TGCAGCGTTGAAAGCTGGACCCGGGGGAACACCGGGGAGCTGTTTTTT.

V gene TRBV12-3 or TRBV12-4 combines with J gene TRBJ1-1; weak D call: TRBD1 (5 bases). The CDR3 runs 11 residues. V was cut by 3 bases and J by 10 bases, with 9 bases left in between. CDR3 region: CASSFGQGAFF. The CDR3 DNA sequence: TGTGCCAGCAGTTTTGGGCAGGGAGCTTTCTTT.

The chain recombines TRBV7-9 with TRBJ2-2; 11 positions agree with TRBD2. This CDR3 contains 18 residues. V gave up 0 bases and J gave up 2 bases; unmatched junction bases: 5. Germline lookup yields CDR1 SEHNR and CDR2 FQNEAQ (reference sequence). In DNA form, the CDR3 reads TGTGCCAGCAGCTTAGCCTTTCTAGCGGGGGGAAACACCGGGGAGCTGTTTTTT. This encodes CASSLAFLAGGNTGELFF.